What follows is one T cell receptor (beta chain) and its context. The antigen this receptor binds is unknown. Qualities for individual bases were not recorded, and no much larger clone is one base off. Sorted unstimulated T cells and proliferating T cells recovered from mixed lymphocyte reactions underwent TCRbeta CDR3 sequencing. Fresh whole blood from fewer than 12 HLA-typed healthy donors was used to isolate PBMCs. This sample is part of a study of siplizumab effects on memory and regulatory T cells (dated by TCRdb to the late 2010s). Broadly, across the study: The study looked at the effect of siplizumab, an anti-CD2 antibody, on alloreactive T-cell subsets in allogeneic mixed lymphocyte reactions made from human PBMCs.

What the research found in general, with its limitations: Unstimulated naive T cells appeared more diverse than memory T cells, and naive cells seemed to contribute substantially to the alloresponse. In reactions with siplizumab, an average of about 69% of mappable alloreactive CD4+ clones were Treg-derived, compared with 25% to 30% in control reactions. The cumulative frequency of alloreactive sequences traceable to unstimulated CD4+ memory T cells was significantly reduced by siplizumab. For roughly 80-95% of proliferating CD4+ or CD8+ clones, no naive or memory phenotype could be assigned. The suppressive function of proliferating Tregs from siplizumab cultures was not functionally confirmed. Because sequences below about 10^-5 frequency were poorly captured, only a minor fraction of alloreactive clones could be mapped to unstimulated subsets.

Library generation was performed with the immunoSEQ multiplex PCR assay. Approximately 10^5 TCR templates per sample were assayed by the deep sequencing platform. Genomic DNA extracted from sorted T cells was used for TCRbeta CDR3 sequencing. In the paper's pipeline: Clonal analysis of TCRbeta CDR3 data was done in the R programming language. Alloreactive CD4+ and CD8+ clones were identified by comparing unstimulated samples to CFSE-low samples taken after the reaction. Regulatory or non-regulatory origin was assigned to alloreactive CD4+ clones by matching of sequences to sorted unstimulated Treg and non-Treg repertoires. TCRdb mirrors the immuneACCESS table, restricted to in-frame sequences. Some clones are absent from its copies; in checked studies, under half trace to an unresolved V gene, and the reason for the others is unknown. V, J and clone size are those of that table, while D and trimming were read from the DNA. Here the sample has 70,000 to 90,000 clones; about 87% occur a single time. In total, the top ten clones hold roughly 15% of the sample.

CDR1 SGHVS and CDR2 FQNEAQ were looked up in the germline V gene. CDR3 length: 20 amino acids, cysteine to phenylalanine. CDR3 DNA only is kept here, 60 bases in frame from base 1. V ends up 4 bases short and J 6 bases short, with an unmatched junction base count of 16. This TCR was sampled from a human donor in good health. The sample comprised CD4+ T cells sorted from blood. The rearrangement joined TRBV7-8 to TRBJ2-1; 15 central bases correspond to TRBD2. Here is the DNA: TGTGCCAGCAGCTCAATGGGGACTAGCGGGAGGTGGGGTCGGGTCAATGAGCAGTTCTTC. Translated, it gives CASSSMGTSGRWGRVNEQFF.